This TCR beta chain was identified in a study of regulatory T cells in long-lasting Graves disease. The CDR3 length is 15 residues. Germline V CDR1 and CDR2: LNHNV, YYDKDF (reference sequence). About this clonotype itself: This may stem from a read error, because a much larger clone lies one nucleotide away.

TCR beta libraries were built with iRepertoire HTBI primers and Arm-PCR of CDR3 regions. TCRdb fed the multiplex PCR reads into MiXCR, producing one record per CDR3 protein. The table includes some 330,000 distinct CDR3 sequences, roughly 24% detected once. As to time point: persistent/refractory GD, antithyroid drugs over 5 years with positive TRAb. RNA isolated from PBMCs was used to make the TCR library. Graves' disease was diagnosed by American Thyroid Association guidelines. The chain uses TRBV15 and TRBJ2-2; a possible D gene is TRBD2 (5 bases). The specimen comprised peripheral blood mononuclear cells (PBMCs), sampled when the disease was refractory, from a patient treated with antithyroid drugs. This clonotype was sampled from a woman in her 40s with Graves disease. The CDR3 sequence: CATSKSASNTGELLF. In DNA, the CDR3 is TGTGCCACCAGCAAAAGTGCTTCGAACACCGGGGAGCTGCTTTTT.